These 4 T cell receptor beta chains originate from one sample sequenced in a study of T-cell reconstitution after alpha-beta-depleted transplantation in children. Using unique molecular identifiers, the investigators prepared the TCRbeta library. MiXCR, run by TCRdb on the PCR reads, gives a single entry per CDR3 protein. The table lists about 540,000 distinct CDR3 sequences, around 19% of them singletons. This specimen consisted of PBMCs from the stem cell graft donor, obtained from the stem cell graft. These receptors all come from a human donor who donated a stem cell graft to a child with acute lymphoblastic leukemia.

This clonotype was seen more than once but under ten times. J is TRBJ2-7 and V is TRBV5-1; 7 bases fit TRBD2. Germline V CDR1 and CDR2: SGHRS, YFSETQ. V lost 0 bases, J lost 2 bases, and 5 bases stayed unmatched. CDR3 length: 15 residues. CDR3 loop: CASSLASGKPYEQYF. The DNA of the CDR3 is TGCGCCAGCAGCTTGGCTAGCGGAAAACCCTACGAGCAGTACTTC. Variable domain in full (rest from reference TRBV5-1 and TRBJ2-7): KAGVTQTPRYLIKTRGQQVTLSCSPISGHRSVSWYQQTPGQGLQFLFEYFSETQRNKGNFPGRFSGRQFSNSRSEMNVSTLELGDSALYLCASSLASGKPYEQYFGPGTRLTVT.

This clonotype was recorded at least ten times. The CDR3 DNA sequence: TGCAGTCTTAGAGTGAGCGGAAGGGGAGATACGCAGTATTTT. Protein product: CSLRVSGRGDTQYF. This chain links TRBV20-1 with TRBJ2-3; D tentatively reads TRBD1 or TRBD2 (5 bases each). CDR3 length equals 14 residues. V shed 8 bases and J shed 5 bases, with 20 bases lying between them. Germline V CDR1 and CDR2: DFQATT, SNEGSKA (reference sequence).

The rearrangement links TRBV5-1 to TRBJ2-3; 9 nucleotides align to TRBD2. Germline assignment: CDR1 SGHRS and CDR2 YFSETQ. V gave up 1 base and J gave up 5 bases; unmatched junction bases: 8. The CDR3 runs to 16 residues. CDR3 protein: CASSLNPSGMGDTQYF. The DNA of the CDR3 is TGCGCCAGCAGCTTGAATCCTAGCGGGATGGGAGATACGCAGTATTTT.

The chain combines TRBV29-1 with TRBJ1-1, with a possible D match to TRBD1 (5 bases). Germline V gene lookup returns CDR1 SQVTM and CDR2 ANQGSEA. The V end lost 6 bases, the J end lost 4 bases, and 15 bases lay between the germline ends. The CDR3 totals 13 residues. CDR3 sequence reads: CSVRTGEFTEAFF. Here the CDR3 DNA reads TGCAGCGTGCGGACGGGGGAATTCACTGAAGCTTTCTTT.